The clone carrying this T cell receptor beta chain was seen at least ten times. The antigen is undetermined. The sample is drawn from a study of CD8 T cells in ankylosing spondylitis. Study observations and caveats: A motif in TCR beta, a set of 8 or 9 highly homologous variants, appeared characteristic of ankylosing spondylitis blood. Previously reported in reactive arthritis synovial fluid and blood were some of the motif variants.

Scientists made TCR beta libraries using quantitative 5'-RACE with molecular barcodes. TCRdb re-called the 5' RACE reads through MiXCR, storing one row per CDR3 protein. The data contain 470,000 or so distinct CDR3 sequences, 26% of them singletons. Sequenced input: blood, either unsorted or a sorted T cell fraction (not recorded which). The clonotype originates from a male donor with ankylosing spondylitis.

The CDR3 spells CSVTGTTTPNTYNEQFF. The CDR3 coding sequence is TGCAGCGTTACCGGGACCACCACACCGAACACCTACAATGAGCAGTTCTTC. The gene calls are TRBV29-1 and TRBJ2-1, with D possibly called TRBD1 or TRBD2 (5 bases each). The CDR3 is made up of 17 amino acids. V was clipped by 5 bases and J by 2 bases, with 22 bases between them. Germline lookup yields CDR1 SQVTM and CDR2 ANQGSEA.